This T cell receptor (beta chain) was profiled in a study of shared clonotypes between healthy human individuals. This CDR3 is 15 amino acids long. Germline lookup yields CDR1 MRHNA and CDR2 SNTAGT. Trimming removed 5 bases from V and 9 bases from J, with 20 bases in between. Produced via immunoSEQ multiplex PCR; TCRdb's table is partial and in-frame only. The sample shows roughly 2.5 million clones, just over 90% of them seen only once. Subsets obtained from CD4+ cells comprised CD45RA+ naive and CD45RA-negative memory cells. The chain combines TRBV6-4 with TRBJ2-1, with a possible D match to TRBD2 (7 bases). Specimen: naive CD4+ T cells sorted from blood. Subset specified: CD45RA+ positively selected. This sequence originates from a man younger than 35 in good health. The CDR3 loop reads CASSKQGGLNGEQFF. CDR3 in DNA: TGTGCCAGCAGTAAACAGGGAGGGCTGAACGGTGAGCAGTTCTTC.